These 15 T cell receptor beta chains came from one sample sequenced in a study of metastatic and nonmetastatic thyroid tumors. Thyroid surgery was preceded by no treatment in any patient. TCRdb recomputed clones from the PCR reads via MiXCR. This table has 70,000 or so clones, approximately 14% appearing once. Material for sequencing was blood. The receptors derive from a male donor with papillary thyroid cancer or a benign thyroid nodule (not recorded which). Some clones in this sample may be carry-over from other donors' samples.

This clone was seen more than once but under ten times. This chain joins TRBV2 and TRBJ1-1, with D possibly being TRBD1 (6 bases). Per germline, CDR1 SNHLY and CDR2 FYNNEI. The CDR3 has 14 amino acids. CDR3 DNA sequence: TGTGAAAGCGGGGACACACTACGGGACACTGAAGCTTTCTTT. It yields the protein CESGDTLRDTEAFF.

This clone was counted at least ten times. J is TRBJ2-2 and V is TRBV6-1; D tentatively reads TRBD1 or TRBD2 (5 bases each). The CDR3 spans 13 residues. Germline V CDR1 and CDR2: MNHNS, SASEGT. V was pared by 5 bases and J by 6 bases, with 10 bases between. The DNA of the CDR3 is TGTGCCAGCAGTTGGGGACGGGCCGGGGAGCTGTTTTTT. This sequence encodes CASSWGRAGELFF.

This clone was picked up many times. The chain uses TRBV10-1 and TRBJ1-1; the D gene is possibly TRBD1 (5 bases). Germline V CDR1 and CDR2: WNHNN, SYGVQD (reference sequence). The V gene lost 3 bases and the J gene lost 1 base, with 9 bases spanning the gap. The CDR3 runs 14 residues. The CDR3 region has the DNA TGCGCCAGCAGTGATTTAAGGGGGAACACTGAAGCTTTCTTT. This translates into CASSDLRGNTEAFF.

This clone was recorded at least ten times. A read error may explain this, as a much larger clone is one base away. The chain recombines TRBV5-1 with TRBJ2-2; a weak D match, TRBD1 (6 bases). This CDR3 region has 13 residues. Germline V CDR1 and CDR2: SGHRS, YFSETQ. The CDR3 nucleotides are TGCGCCAGCAGCTTGGGGGACACCAGGGAGCTGTTTTTT. Amino acids: CASSLGDTRELFF.

The sample holds many counts of this clone. The genes are TRBV18 and TRBJ2-7; the D is unclear. The CDR3 consists of 15 residues. Germline V gene lookup returns CDR1 KGHSH and CDR2 LQKENI. The V end was cut by 0 bases, the J end by 4 bases, with 13 bases between. The CDR3 here is CASSPPTDRFYEQYF. Written as DNA, the CDR3 is TGTGCCAGCTCACCACCCACCGATCGCTTTTACGAGCAGTACTTC. Filled out from reference TRBV18 and TRBJ2-7, the complete variable domain reads NAGVMQNPRHLVRRRGQEARLRCSPMKGHSHVYWYRQLPEEGLKFMVYLQKENIIDESGMPKERFSAEFPKEGPSILRIQQVVRGDSAAYFCASSPPTDRFYEQYFGPGTRLTVT.

This clone was detected many times. The CDR3 region is CASSYGPLGHEQYV. CDR3 bases: TGTGCCAGCAGTTACGGCCCACTTGGCCACGAGCAGTACGTC. This sequence joins TRBV6-5 and TRBJ2-7; D remains unclear. Trimming left V 2 bases short and J 5 bases short, with 13 bases between. The CDR3 sequence is 14 residues long. Per germline, CDR1 MNHEY and CDR2 SVGAGI.

This clone was picked up a small number of times. A read error may account for a junction end that differs from germline. The rearrangement links TRBV6-2 or TRBV6-3 to TRBJ2-7, with D maybe TRBD1 (5 bases). CDR3 length: 15 residues. CDR1 is MNHEY, CDR2 SVGEGT, per germline. CDR3 nucleotides: TGTGCCAGCAGTTACTCGGGGCAGGGTAGCTACGAGCATTACTTC. It encodes CASSYSGQGSYEHYF.

This clone was counted many times. The chain joins TRBV6-1 to TRBJ2-1, with D maybe TRBD2 (5 bases). Germline CDR1 and CDR2: MNHNS and SASEGT. The CDR3 is made up of 13 amino acids. V gave up 5 bases and J gave up 6 bases, with 11 bases separating them. The DNA of the CDR3 is TGTGCCAGCAGTTCGAGGGAGTCCAATGAGCAGTTCTTC. Its protein product is CASSSRESNEQFF.

The J gene is TRBJ2-1, the V gene TRBV11-2; 7 bases agree with TRBD2. The CDR3 consists of 16 residues. The germline CDR1 and CDR2 sequences are SGHAT and FQNNGV. J gave up 2 bases and V 5 bases, and 9 bases lay outside the gene matches. This CDR3 reads CASSKEAGEAYNEQFF. The CDR3 region has the DNA TGTGCCAGCAGCAAGGAGGCGGGAGAGGCCTACAATGAGCAGTTCTTC.

This clone has at least ten counts. The chain uses TRBV20-1 and TRBJ1-1; TRBD1 is a possible D gene (6 bases). The CDR3 length is 15 residues. Germline CDR1 is DFQATT and CDR2 is SNEGSKA (reference sequence). Trimming took off 0 bases at V and 6 bases at J, with 17 bases between the two ends. The CDR3 reads CSARDRRTGRPEAFF. The CDR3 bases are TGCAGTGCTAGAGATCGGCGCACAGGGCGGCCTGAAGCTTTCTTT.

This clone was detected ten times or more. The chain combines TRBV5-1 with TRBJ1-4; 7 nucleotides align to TRBD1. The trim removed 0 bases at V and 5 bases at J, leaving 10 bases unmatched. The V gene's germline CDR1 is SGHRS and CDR2 YFSETQ. The CDR3 has 17 amino acids. CDR3 nucleotides: TGCGCCAGCAGCTTGGGCCTAATAGGGGGCTTGAATGAAAAACTGTTTTTT. Translated, it gives CASSLGLIGGLNEKLFF.

This clone was recorded at least ten times. The chain links TRBV19 to TRBJ2-5, with D possibly TRBD2 on 5 matching bases. The CDR3 is 16 residues long. Between the trimmed V and J ends, which lost 2 bases and 3 bases, there was a span of 16 bases. The germline gives CDR1 LNHDA, CDR2 SQIVND (reference sequence). The CDR3 DNA follows: TGTGCCAGTAGTATAAAAGGTCCAGCCGGGGAAGAGACCCAGTACTTC. This gives the protein CASSIKGPAGEETQYF.

This clone has more than one count but fewer than ten. This rearrangement joins TRBV27 to TRBJ2-3; D gene ambiguous. The V and J ends lost 1 base and 2 bases respectively, with 4 bases between them. This CDR3 region has 13 residues. Germline CDR1 is MNHEY and CDR2 is SMNVEV (reference sequence). CDR3 sequence reads: CASSLWFTDTQYF. In DNA form, the CDR3 reads TGTGCCAGCAGTTTATGGTTCACAGATACGCAGTATTTT.

Ten or more counts support this clone. This chain uses TRBV19 with TRBJ2-3, with no clear D. Germline CDR1 and CDR2: LNHDA and SQIVND (reference sequence). CDR3 length: 14 amino acids. V was trimmed by 1 base and J by 2 bases, leaving 7 bases between them. As DNA, the CDR3 is TGTGCCAGTAGTATAGGAGTTACCACAGATACGCAGTATTTT. Translation gives CASSIGVTTDTQYF.

As concerns this clone: With a much larger clone just one base away, this may be a read error. The chain combines TRBV27 with TRBJ2-3; no reliable D call. Looked up from germline, CDR1 is MNHEY and CDR2 is SMNVEV (reference sequence). This CDR3 contains 9 residues. The V and J ends lost 9 bases and 11 bases respectively, with 9 bases between them. The CDR3 DNA is TGTGCCAGGTCTCACCGGCAGTATTTT. Residues: CARSHRQYF.